The 24 T cell receptor beta chains in this list originate from one sample, sequenced in a study of blood T cell repertoires in COVID-19. TCRdb's table, derived via immunoSEQ multiplex PCR, lists solely in-frame clones and lacks some. Of 250,000 to 350,000 clones listed, 70% to 85% are singletons. The sample was peripheral blood. All receptors come from a human donor with COVID-19, enrolled during active disease. The donor label of this sample is uncertain.

In nucleotides, the CDR3 is TGTGCCACCAGCAGAGATCAGGGACAGTTCTTAAACTATGGCTACACCTTC. Protein product: CATSRDQGQFLNYGYTF. The V and J genes are TRBV15 and TRBJ1-2; 7 nucleotides line up with TRBD1. The germline V gene has CDR1 LNHNV and CDR2 YYDKDF (reference sequence). The junction had 9 bases not matched to a gene; V was cut back by 0 bases and J by 2 bases. The CDR3 length is 17 residues.

V usage is TRBV29-1 and J usage is TRBJ2-2; the D is unclear. Trimming pared 7 bases from V and 4 bases from J, leaving 16 bases between. CDR3 length equals 14 residues. Looked up from germline, CDR1 is SQVTM and CDR2 is ANQGSEA. CDR3 nucleotide sequence: TGCAGCGCCCTGCGGTCCAGCAGCACCGGGGAGCTGTTTTTT. Its translation is CSALRSSSTGELFF.

This chain connects TRBV28 to TRBJ2-7, with D perhaps TRBD1 (6 bases). In germline, CDR1 is MDHEN, CDR2 SYDVKM. V lost 6 bases, J lost 2 bases, and 23 bases lay in between. There are 17 residues in the CDR3. The DNA for the CDR3 is TGTGCCAGCAGCAACGTCGTGGGGCAGGGGCCAACCTACGAGCAGTACTTC. Its protein product is CASSNVVGQGPTYEQYF.

V is TRBV30 and J is TRBJ1-5, with D possibly being TRBD1 (5 bases). The V gene lost 0 bases and the J gene lost 7 bases, with 10 bases spanning the gap. The germline CDR1 and CDR2 sequences are GTSNPN and SVGIG (reference sequence). The CDR3 consists of 13 residues. The CDR3 is CAWSVGAGQPQHF. CDR3 DNA sequence: TGTGCCTGGAGTGTAGGGGCAGGGCAGCCCCAGCATTTT.

This clone has only a few counts. This chain links TRBV6-5 with TRBJ1-5; 7 positions agree with TRBD1. Germline loops: CDR1 MNHEY, CDR2 SVGAGI. The CDR3 has 14 residues. V lost 5 bases and J lost 7; bases outside the gene matches: 8. The CDR3 coding sequence is TGTGCCAGCAGTCCACAGGGGCGAGGCCAGCCCCAGCATTTT. It is translated as CASSPQGRGQPQHF.

This clone appeared a few times. The CDR3, as DNA: TGTGCCAGCAGCCTGCGGGATGAGCAGTTCTTC. Its protein product is CASSLRDEQFF. The chain couples TRBV11-2 to TRBJ2-1; perhaps TRBD2 as D (5 bases). Germline assignment: CDR1 SGHAT and CDR2 FQNNGV. Trimming left V 5 bases short and J 8 bases short, with 7 bases between. The CDR3 spans 11 residues.

V gene TRBV19 combines with J gene TRBJ1-4; TRBD1 matches at 9 bases. Germline CDR1 reads LNHDA; CDR2 reads SQIVND (reference sequence). The length of the CDR3 is 15 residues. V trimming: 5 bases; J trimming: 8 bases; junction bases outside the gene matches: 9. CDR3 sequence: CASSATGGEGEKLFF. CDR3 bases: TGTGCCAGTAGTGCGACAGGGGGAGAGGGGGAAAAACTGTTTTTT.

Here the CDR3 reads CASRYSPTGIEQYF. For the CDR3, the DNA is TGTGCCAGCAGATATTCCCCCACAGGGATCGAGCAGTACTTC. V is TRBV6-5 and J is TRBJ2-7; perhaps TRBD1 as D (6 bases). Germline CDR1 and CDR2: MNHEY and SVGAGI. The ends were cut back, 6 bases at V and 6 bases at J, with 18 bases in the middle. This CDR3 region has 14 residues.

The chain is built from TRBV6-2 or TRBV6-3 and TRBJ1-1; TRBD1 might be the D (6 bases). V was pared by 2 bases and J by 8 bases, with 12 bases between. CDR1 MNHEY and CDR2 SVGEGT come from the germline V gene. The length of the CDR3 is 13 residues. In DNA, the CDR3 is TGTGCCAGCAGTTACATGTGGACAGAAGAAGCTTTCTTT. This codes for CASSYMWTEEAFF.

The chain joins TRBV5-1 to TRBJ2-7; 7 bases are a match to TRBD1. The V and J ends lost 2 bases and 3 bases, in that order; junction bases with no gene match: 5. The CDR3 is 14 residues long. Germline loops: CDR1 SGHRS, CDR2 YFSETQ. The CDR3 sequence is CASSLVGGRYEQYF. The CDR3 bases are TGCGCCAGCAGCTTAGTAGGGGGCCGCTACGAGCAGTACTTC.

The chain couples TRBV19 to TRBJ1-1, with D unresolved. Trimming took off 3 bases at V and 8 bases at J, with 16 bases between the two ends. There are 14 residues in the CDR3. Germline assignment: CDR1 LNHDA and CDR2 SQIVND (reference sequence). The CDR3: CASSIQARAYEAFF. CDR3 sequence (DNA): TGTGCCAGTAGTATTCAGGCGAGGGCCTACGAAGCTTTCTTT.

This chain uses TRBV5-6 with TRBJ2-5; 9 nucleotides line up with TRBD2. With V trimmed by 0 bases and J by 5 bases, 5 bases remained unmatched. There are 15 residues in the CDR3. CDR1 is SGHDT and CDR2 is YYEEEE in the germline V gene. The CDR3 sequence is CASSLVTSGGETQYF. Here the CDR3 DNA reads TGTGCCAGCAGCTTGGTGACCAGCGGGGGGGAGACCCAGTACTTC.

The chain employs TRBV19 and TRBJ2-3; the match to TRBD1 covers 8 bases. V lost 0 bases, J lost 6 bases, and 2 bases stayed unmatched. The CDR3 consists of 14 residues. Germline CDR1 LNHDA, CDR2 SQIVND (reference sequence). In DNA, the CDR3 is TGTGCCAGTAGTATAGACAGGGGGCCTGATACGCAGTATTTT. It codes for CASSIDRGPDTQYF.

The chain joins TRBV5-4 to TRBJ2-2; maybe TRBD1 (6 bases). Trimming took off 3 bases at V and 5 bases at J, with 11 bases between the two ends. This CDR3 has 14 residues. The germline V gene encodes CDR1 SGHNT and CDR2 YYREEE (reference sequence). The CDR3 protein is CASSSGERTGELFF. The CDR3 nucleotides are TGTGCCAGCAGCTCAGGGGAGAGGACCGGGGAGCTGTTTTTT.

The chain carries TRBV5-6 and TRBJ1-2, with 12 bases matching TRBD1. Germline V gene data show CDR1 as SGHDT and CDR2 as YYEEEE. This CDR3 comprises 18 residues. The V and J ends lost 6 bases and 12 bases, in that order; junction bases with no gene match: 24. CDR3 amino acids: CASNLIALTGTGGVQDTF. CDR3 sequence (DNA): TGTGCCAGCAACCTTATAGCCCTGACGGGGACAGGGGGCGTTCAAGACACCTTC. The whole variable domain, filled in from reference TRBV5-6 and TRBJ1-2, reads DAGVTQSPTHLIKTRGQQVTLRCSPKSGHDTVSWYQQALGQGPQFIFQYYEEEERQRGNFPDRFSGHQFPNYSSELNVNALLLGDSALYLCASNLIALTGTGGVQDTFGSGTRLTVV.

V and J are TRBV3-1 (or the pseudogene TRBV3-2) and TRBJ1-1; a weak D match, TRBD1 (5 bases). The CDR3 is 13 residues long. Germline V gives CDR1 LGHDT, CDR2 YNNKEL (reference sequence). V was trimmed by 7 bases and J by 11 bases, leaving 20 bases between them. Here the CDR3 reads CASTPGGAGGAFF. The CDR3 nucleotides are TGTGCCAGCACCCCGGGGGGAGCCGGGGGGGCTTTCTTT.

The J gene is TRBJ1-5, the V gene TRBV28, with D tentatively TRBD1 (6 bases). CDR1 and CDR2 (germline): MDHEN, SYDVKM. This CDR3 contains 16 residues. V was clipped by 4 bases and J by 2 bases, with 15 bases between them. The CDR3 sequence: CASSSSSQGGNQPQHF. For the CDR3, the DNA is TGTGCCAGCAGTTCAAGCTCACAGGGAGGCAATCAGCCCCAGCATTTT.

The chain employs TRBV25-1 and TRBJ1-2; the D gene is possibly TRBD1 (5 bases). Germline V lookup: CDR1 MGHDK, CDR2 SYGVNS. This CDR3 has 13 amino acids. The V gene lost 5 bases and the J gene lost 8 bases, with 15 bases spanning the gap. The CDR3 coding sequence is TGTGCCAGCAGTCGGCTGACCACAGGAGGCTACACCTTC. Encoded protein: CASSRLTTGGYTF.

The chain is built from TRBV5-4 and TRBJ1-3, with 8 nucleotides matching TRBD1. CDR1 and CDR2 from the germline V gene are SGHNT and YYREEE (reference sequence). J gave up 0 bases and V 4 bases, and 6 bases lay outside the gene matches. The CDR3 length is 16 residues. DNA for the CDR3: TGTGCCAGCAGCGCGCGACAGGGGTTCTCTGGAAACACCATATATTTT. It translates to CASSARQGFSGNTIYF.

The rearrangement joins TRBV29-1 to TRBJ1-1, with a possible D match to TRBD1 (6 bases). The V end lost 0 bases, the J end lost 5 bases, and 16 bases lay between the germline ends. The germline V gene encodes CDR1 SQVTM and CDR2 ANQGSEA. CDR3 size: 15 residues. CDR3 sequence: CSVEDFDRSLTEAFF. The CDR3 nucleotides are TGCAGCGTTGAAGATTTCGACAGGTCCTTAACTGAAGCTTTCTTT.

This chain joins TRBV7-9 and TRBJ2-5; TRBD2 agrees at 7 bases. In germline, CDR1 is SEHNR, CDR2 FQNEAQ (reference sequence). J gave up 1 base and V 1 base, and 0 bases lay outside the gene matches. The CDR3 loop spans 14 amino acids. CDR3 nucleotide sequence: TGTGCCAGCAGCTTAGGGACTAGCCAAGAGACCCAGTACTTC. Its protein product is CASSLGTSQETQYF.

The chain recombines TRBV9 with TRBJ2-7; D may be TRBD1 (5 bases). The CDR3 runs to 15 residues. V was cut by 4 bases and J by 7 bases, with 21 bases left in between. Germline V lookup: CDR1 SGDLS, CDR2 YYNGEE. The DNA of the CDR3 is TGTGCCAGCAGCACCACCGGGTCAGGGCCTCTGGAGCAGTACTTC. It codes for CASSTTGSGPLEQYF.

CDR3 coding DNA: TGTGCCAGCAGTCCGGACAGAAACACCATATATTTT. Translation: CASSPDRNTIYF. The chain combines TRBV28 with TRBJ1-3, with D possibly TRBD1 on 5 matching bases. This CDR3 has 12 amino acids. The ends were cut back, 5 bases at V and 5 bases at J, with 7 bases in the middle. Germline lookup yields CDR1 MDHEN and CDR2 SYDVKM.

This chain connects TRBV14 to TRBJ2-7; the match to TRBD2 covers 11 bases. The CDR3 sequence is 13 residues long. The germline V gene has CDR1 SGHDN and CDR2 FVKESK. The J segment lost 3 bases and the V segment lost 6 bases, leaving 1 base of the junction unmatched. The CDR3 is CASRLAGGYEQYF. The CDR3, as DNA: TGTGCCAGCAGGCTAGCGGGGGGCTACGAGCAGTACTTC. Based on the CDR3 plus reference TRBV14 and TRBJ2-7, the full variable domain is EAGVTQFPSHSVIEKGQTVTLRCDPISGHDNLYWYRRVMGKEIKFLLHFVKESKQDESGMPNNRFLAERTGGTYSTLKVQPAELEDSGVYFCASRLAGGYEQYFGPGTRLTVT.